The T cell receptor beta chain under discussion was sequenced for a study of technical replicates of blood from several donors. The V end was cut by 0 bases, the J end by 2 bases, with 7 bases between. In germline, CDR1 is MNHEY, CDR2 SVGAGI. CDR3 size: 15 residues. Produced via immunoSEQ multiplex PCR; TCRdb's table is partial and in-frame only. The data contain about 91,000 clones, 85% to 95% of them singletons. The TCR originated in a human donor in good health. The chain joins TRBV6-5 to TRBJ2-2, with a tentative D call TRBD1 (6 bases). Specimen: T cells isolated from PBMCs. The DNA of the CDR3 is TGTGCCAGCAGTTACTCGACAGGAAACACCGGGGAGCTGTTTTTT. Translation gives CASSYSTGNTGELFF.